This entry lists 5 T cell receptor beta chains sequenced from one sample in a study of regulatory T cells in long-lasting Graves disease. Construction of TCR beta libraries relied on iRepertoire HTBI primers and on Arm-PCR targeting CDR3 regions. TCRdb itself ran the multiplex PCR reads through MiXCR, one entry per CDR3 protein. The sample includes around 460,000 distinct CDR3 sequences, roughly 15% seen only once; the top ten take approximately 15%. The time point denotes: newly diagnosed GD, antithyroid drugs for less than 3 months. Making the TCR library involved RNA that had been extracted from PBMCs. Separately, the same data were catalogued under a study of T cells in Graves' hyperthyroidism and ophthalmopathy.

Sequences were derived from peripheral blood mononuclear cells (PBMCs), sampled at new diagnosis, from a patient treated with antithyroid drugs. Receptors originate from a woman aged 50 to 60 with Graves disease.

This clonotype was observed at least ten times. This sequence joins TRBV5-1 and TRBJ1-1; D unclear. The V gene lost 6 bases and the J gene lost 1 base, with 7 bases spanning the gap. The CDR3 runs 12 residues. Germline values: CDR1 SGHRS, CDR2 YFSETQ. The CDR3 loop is CASMKENTEAFF. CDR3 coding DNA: TGCGCCAGCATGAAAGAGAACACTGAAGCTTTCTTT.

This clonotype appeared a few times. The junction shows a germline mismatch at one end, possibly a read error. The CDR3 spells CASSPGGPSLLF. The CDR3 DNA sequence: TGTGCCAGCAGTCCTGGAGGGCCTTCACTACTTTTT. This chain links TRBV7-6 with TRBJ1-4, with no clear D. Germline loops: CDR1 SGHVS, CDR2 FNYEAQ. There are 12 residues in the CDR3.

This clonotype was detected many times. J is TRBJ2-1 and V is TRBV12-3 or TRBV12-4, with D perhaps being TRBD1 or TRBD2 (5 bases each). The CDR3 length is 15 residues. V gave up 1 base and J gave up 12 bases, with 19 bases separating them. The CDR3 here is CASSLEGRTPLGQFF. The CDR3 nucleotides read TGTGCCAGCAGTTTAGAGGGACGGACACCACTGGGGCAGTTCTTC.

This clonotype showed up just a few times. CDR3 loop: CSARGDRGDGYTF. The CDR3 bases are TGCAGTGCTAGAGGGGACAGGGGTGATGGCTACACCTTC. The chain combines TRBV20-1 with TRBJ1-2, with 10 bases fitting TRBD1. V gave up 1 base and J gave up 6 bases; unmatched junction bases: 2. Looked up from germline, CDR1 is DFQATT and CDR2 is SNEGSKA (reference sequence). This CDR3 is 13 amino acids long.

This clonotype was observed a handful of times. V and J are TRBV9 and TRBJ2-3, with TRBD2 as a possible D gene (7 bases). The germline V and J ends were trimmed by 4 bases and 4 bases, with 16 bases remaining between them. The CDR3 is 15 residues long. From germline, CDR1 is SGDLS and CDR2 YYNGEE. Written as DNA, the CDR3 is TGTGCCAGCAGCCCGACCCCGGGGGGCTCAGATACGCAGTATTTT. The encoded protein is CASSPTPGGSDTQYF.